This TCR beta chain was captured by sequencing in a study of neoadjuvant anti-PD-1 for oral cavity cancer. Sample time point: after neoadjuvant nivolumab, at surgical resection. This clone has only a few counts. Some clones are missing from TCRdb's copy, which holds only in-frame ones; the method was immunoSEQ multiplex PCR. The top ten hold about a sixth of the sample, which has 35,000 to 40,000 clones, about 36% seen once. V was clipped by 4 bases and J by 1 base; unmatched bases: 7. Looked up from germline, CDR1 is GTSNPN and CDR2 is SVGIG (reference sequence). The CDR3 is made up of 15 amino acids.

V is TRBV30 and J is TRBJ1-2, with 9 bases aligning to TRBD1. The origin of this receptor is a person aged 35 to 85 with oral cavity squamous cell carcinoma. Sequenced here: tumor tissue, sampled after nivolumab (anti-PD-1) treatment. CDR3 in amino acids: CAWTIETGGNYGYTF. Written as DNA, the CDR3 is TGTGCCTGGACAATAGAGACAGGGGGTAACTATGGCTACACCTTC.